This TCR beta chain was observed in a study of T cells in women clearing cervical HPV infection. Study results and caveats: TRBV6-7 abundance was lower in cases than controls (around 0.1% versus 0.15%).

Only in-frame clones appear in the TCRdb table, and some are missing; sequencing was by immunoSEQ multiplex PCR. The sample table includes approximately 28,000 clones. V was pared by 4 bases and J by 8 bases, with 7 bases of the junction left unmatched. The CDR3 runs 14 residues. Turning to this clone: Antigen: not known. With the read ending 3 residues before the CDR3 end, the germline J gene is used to fill in that end.

The sample comprised blood buffy coat. V is TRBV12-3 or TRBV12-4 and J is TRBJ2-3; 9 positions agree with TRBD1. This clonotype was obtained from a woman aged 18 to 69 with a cervical HPV16 infection that either progressed to CIN3+ or cleared (not recorded which). The DNA read from the CDR3 is TGTGCCAGCAGTTCCGGGACAGGGTTTGGTACG. Protein: CASSSGTGFGT. The CDR3 reads in full as CASSSGTGFGTQYF.